This T cell receptor beta chain was obtained from a study of T-cell memory formation after mild COVID-19. Looking at the study overall: Clusters of TCRs were largely donor specific.

Germline CDR1 LGHDT, CDR2 YNNKEL (reference sequence). The junction had 4 bases not matched to a gene; V was cut back by 1 base and J by 7 bases. This CDR3 spans 15 amino acids. TCR alpha and TCR beta cDNA libraries carrying sample barcodes and UMIs came from 5'RACE with constant-segment primers. From the 5' RACE reads, TCRdb called clonotypes with MiXCR, one entry per CDR3 protein. The sample records fewer than 350,000 distinct CDR3 sequences, roughly 18% being singletons. Whole-study findings and limits: Researchers report contracting CD4+ clones mostly in CM and EM, with CD8+ clones in EMRA.

Details on this clonotype: What it binds is unknown.

The receptor comes from a man between 18 and 29 years old who had mild COVID-19 (a few samples of this study predate the infection). Cell type and time point are not known. The chain joins TRBV3-1 to TRBJ2-1; 10 nucleotides line up with TRBD2. Sequencing used PBMCs or a T cell subset sorted from them (not recorded which). CDR3 sequence: CASSQASGGGNEQFF. DNA for the CDR3: TGTGCCAGCAGCCAAGCCAGCGGGGGGGGAAATGAGCAGTTCTTC.